This T cell receptor (beta chain) was identified during a study of regulatory T cells. Study results and limitations: Patient repertoires had restricted TRB V-J pairs and skewed V and J usage, most in Tregs.

The primer mix had 52 TRBV and 13 TRBJ primers. Produced via immunoSEQ multiplex PCR; TCRdb's table is partial and in-frame only. The data hold approximately 20,000 clones, with 90% to 95% observed a single time. This clone was detected only once. The target antigen is unknown. Different DNA sequences within this sample yield the same CDR3. At testing, patients were 2 to 39 years old, with reduced naive and increased memory T-cell proportions. The trim removed 5 bases at V and 3 bases at J, leaving 3 bases unmatched. The V gene's germline CDR1 is MNHNS and CDR2 SASEGT. The CDR3 spans 14 residues. The receptor was derived from a child younger than 10 with CD3G deficiency. The chain uses TRBV6-1 and TRBJ2-7, with 11 bases identical to TRBD2. Source material: CD8+ T cells sorted from blood. CDR3: CASSRLAGIYEQYF. Written as DNA, the CDR3 is TGTGCCAGCAGTCGACTAGCGGGGATCTACGAGCAGTACTTC.